These 9 T cell receptor beta chains were all obtained from the same sample, sequenced in a study of T cells expressing NK-cell markers. After re-calling the 5' RACE reads, TCRdb lists one entry per CDR3 protein, DNA absent. The record lists roughly 420,000 distinct CDR3 sequences, of which the ten most abundant hold under 7.5%. Sequencing used blood T cells: a sorted CD56 or NKG2C T cell subset, CD4+ or CD8+ T cells, or bulk PBMC T cells (not recorded which). These receptors came from a woman between 18 and 70 years old in good health.

The chain carries TRBV18 and TRBJ2-1. Germline V gene lookup returns CDR1 KGHSH and CDR2 LQKENI. There are 12 residues in the CDR3. The CDR3 protein is CASSPQRNEQFF.

J is TRBJ1-1 and V is TRBV11-2; TCRdb designates TRBD1, a call that cannot be tested without DNA. Germline V gene sequence: CDR1 SGHAT, CDR2 FQNNGV. This CDR3 is 14 amino acids long. The CDR3 loop is CATSRDTLNTEAFF.

The chain joins TRBV4-3 to TRBJ2-7. Germline CDR1 reads LGHNA; CDR2 reads YSLEER. CDR3 size: 16 residues. CDR3 loop: CASSQNPAGDLYEQYF.

The V call is TRBV29-1, the J call TRBJ2-1. The CDR3 runs to 15 residues. Germline-derived CDR1 and CDR2 are SQVTM and ANQGSEA. The chain's CDR3 is CSVVYLGRSYNEQFF.

This chain links TRBV6-6 with TRBJ1-1. Germline V gene data show CDR1 as MNHNY and CDR2 as SVGAGI (reference sequence). This CDR3 is built from 12 residues. This chain's CDR3 is CASSYIGTEAFF.

The J gene is TRBJ2-2, the V gene TRBV25-1; without DNA, the TCRdb call of TRBD1 cannot be checked. This CDR3 region has 14 residues. Looked up from germline, CDR1 is MGHDK and CDR2 is SYGVNS. This chain's CDR3 is CATSGGQNTGELFF.

V usage is TRBV7-2 and J usage is TRBJ2-7; the TCRdb D gene call, TRBD1, has no DNA to confirm it. The CDR3 contains 16 residues. Looked up from germline, CDR1 is SGHTA and CDR2 is FQGNSA. The CDR3 is CASSLAGTGASYEQYF. The full variable domain, rest sourced from reference TRBV7-2 and TRBJ2-7, is GAGVSQSPSNKVTEKGKDVELRCDPISGHTALYWYRQSLGQGLEFLIYFQGNSAPDKSGLPSDRFSAERTGGSVSTLTIQRTQQEDSAVYLCASSLAGTGASYEQYFGPGTRLTVT.

This chain links TRBV13 with TRBJ2-7; with no DNA, the TCRdb D assignment of TRBD2 cannot be verified. Per germline, CDR1 PRHDT and CDR2 FYEKMQ (reference sequence). The CDR3 runs to 17 residues. The CDR3 sequence is CASSLSSEGTGSYEQYF.

V is TRBV4-3 and J is TRBJ1-2; TCRdb selects TRBD1, and the lack of DNA leaves this call unchecked. Looked up from germline, CDR1 is LGHNA and CDR2 is YSLEER. The CDR3 has 13 residues. The CDR3: CASSQEDRDGYTF.